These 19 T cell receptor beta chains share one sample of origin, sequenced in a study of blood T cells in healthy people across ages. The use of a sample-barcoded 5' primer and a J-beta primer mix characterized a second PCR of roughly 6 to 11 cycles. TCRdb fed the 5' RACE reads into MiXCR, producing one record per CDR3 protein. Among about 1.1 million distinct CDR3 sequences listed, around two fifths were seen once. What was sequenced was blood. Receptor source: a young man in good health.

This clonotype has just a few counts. The CDR3 sequence is CASSPGTAYTEAFF. CDR3 coding DNA: TGTGCCAGCAGTCCCGGGACAGCCTACACTGAAGCTTTCTTT. The rearrangement joins TRBV2 to TRBJ1-1; TRBD1 matches at 7 bases. Germline CDR1 and CDR2: SNHLY and FYNNEI. Trimming took 5 bases from V and 3 from J; bases not matched to a gene: 6. The CDR3 contains 14 residues.

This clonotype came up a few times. In DNA form, the CDR3 reads TGCAGTGCTAGAGATCCAAAAAGGGATCCTCGTGGGGGCTACACCTTC. Its protein is CSARDPKRDPRGGYTF. The rearrangement links TRBV20-1 to TRBJ1-2; D is ambiguous. The CDR3 spans 16 residues. Germline V gene data show CDR1 as DFQATT and CDR2 as SNEGSKA (reference sequence). V shed 0 bases and J shed 8 bases, with 22 bases lying between them.

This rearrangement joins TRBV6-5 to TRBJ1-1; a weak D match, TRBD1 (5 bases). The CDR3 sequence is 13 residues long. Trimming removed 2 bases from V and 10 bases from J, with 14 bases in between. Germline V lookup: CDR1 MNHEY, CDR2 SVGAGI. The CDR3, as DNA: TGTGCCAGCAGTTACCCGACCGGGGGAGTAGCTTTCTTT. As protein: CASSYPTGGVAFF.

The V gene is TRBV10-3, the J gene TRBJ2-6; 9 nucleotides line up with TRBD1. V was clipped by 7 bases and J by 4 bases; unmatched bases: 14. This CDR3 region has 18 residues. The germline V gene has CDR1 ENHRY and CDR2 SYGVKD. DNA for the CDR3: TGTGCCATCATGCCGGGACAGGGCGGGTTATCGGGGGCCAACGTCCTGACTTTC. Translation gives CAIMPGQGGLSGANVLTF.

As DNA, the CDR3 is TGTGCCACCAGTGATTTGCGTCGGGATACGCAGTATTTT. Protein sequence: CATSDLRRDTQYF. V is TRBV24-1 and J is TRBJ2-3, with unresolved D. The CDR3 spans 13 residues. Germline V CDR1 and CDR2: KGHDR, SFDVKD. With 0 bases removed from V and 6 bases from J, the gap between germline ends came to 6 bases.

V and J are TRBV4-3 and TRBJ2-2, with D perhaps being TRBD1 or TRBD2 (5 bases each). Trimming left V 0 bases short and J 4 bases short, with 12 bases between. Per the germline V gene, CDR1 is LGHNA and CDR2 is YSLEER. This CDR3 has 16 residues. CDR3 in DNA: TGCGCCAGCAGCCAAGATAGAGGTGGGGGCACCGGGGAGCTGTTTTTT. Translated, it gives CASSQDRGGGTGELFF.

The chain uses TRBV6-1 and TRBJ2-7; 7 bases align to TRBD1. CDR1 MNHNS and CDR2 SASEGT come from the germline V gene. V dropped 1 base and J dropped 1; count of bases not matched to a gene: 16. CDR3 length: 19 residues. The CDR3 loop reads CASSEGRTGQAFPSYEQYF. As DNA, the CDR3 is TGTGCCAGCAGTGAAGGGAGGACAGGCCAAGCATTCCCATCCTACGAGCAGTACTTC.

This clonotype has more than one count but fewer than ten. CDR3 sequence reads: CASSSRTLETFF. In DNA form, the CDR3 reads TGTGCCAGCAGCTCCCGGACTTTGGAAACGTTCTTC. The chain is built from TRBV7-9 and TRBJ2-1, with D possibly matching TRBD2 (5 bases). Germline V gene lookup returns CDR1 SEHNR and CDR2 FQNEAQ (reference sequence). V was shortened by 4 bases and J by 15 bases, with 16 bases between the two germline ends. The CDR3 extends over 12 amino acids.

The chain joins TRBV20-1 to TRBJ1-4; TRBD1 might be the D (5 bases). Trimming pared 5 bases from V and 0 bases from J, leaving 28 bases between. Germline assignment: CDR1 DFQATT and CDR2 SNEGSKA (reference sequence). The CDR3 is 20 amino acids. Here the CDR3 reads CSADRGFALGYASTNEKLFF. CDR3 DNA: TGCAGTGCTGACAGAGGGTTTGCCTTAGGGTATGCGTCAACTAATGAAAAACTGTTTTTT.

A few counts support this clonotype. The CDR3 spells CASSQDGGTYEQYF. Here the CDR3 DNA reads TGCGCCAGCAGCCAAGATGGGGGTACCTACGAGCAGTACTTC. V and J are TRBV4-3 and TRBJ2-7, with D perhaps TRBD1 or TRBD2 (5 bases each). This CDR3 is built from 14 residues. Trimming left V 0 bases short and J 2 bases short, with 8 bases between. Germline CDR1 LGHNA, CDR2 YSLEER.

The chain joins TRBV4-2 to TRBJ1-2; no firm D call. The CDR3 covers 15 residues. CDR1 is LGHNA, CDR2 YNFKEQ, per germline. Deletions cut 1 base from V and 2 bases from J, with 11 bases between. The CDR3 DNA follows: TGTGCCAGCAGCCAAGGGGTAAACTGGAACTATGGCTACACCTTC. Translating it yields CASSQGVNWNYGYTF.

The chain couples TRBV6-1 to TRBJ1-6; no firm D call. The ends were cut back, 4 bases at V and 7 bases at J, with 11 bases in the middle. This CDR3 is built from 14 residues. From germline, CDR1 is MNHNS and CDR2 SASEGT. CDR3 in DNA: TGTGCCAGCAGTGGGGAGTTCAGGAATTCACCCCTCCACTTT. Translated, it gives CASSGEFRNSPLHF.

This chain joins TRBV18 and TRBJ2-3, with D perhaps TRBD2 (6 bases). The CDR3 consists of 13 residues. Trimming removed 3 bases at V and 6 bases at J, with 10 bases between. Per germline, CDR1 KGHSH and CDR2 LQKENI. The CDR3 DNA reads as TGTGCCAGCTCACCTTCAGGGAGGGATACGCAGTATTTT. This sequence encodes CASSPSGRDTQYF.

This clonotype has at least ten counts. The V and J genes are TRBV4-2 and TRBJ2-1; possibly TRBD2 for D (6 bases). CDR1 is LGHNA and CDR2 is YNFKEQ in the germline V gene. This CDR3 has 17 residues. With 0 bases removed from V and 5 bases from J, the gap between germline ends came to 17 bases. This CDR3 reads CASSQDDRAGPNNEQFF. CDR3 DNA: TGTGCCAGCAGCCAAGATGATCGGGCGGGACCAAACAATGAGCAGTTCTTC.

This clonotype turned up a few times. The CDR3 DNA is TGCGCCAGCAGCCAAGTAAGCGGACAGGCCCCAACATTTAACTATGGCTACACCTTC. This sequence encodes CASSQVSGQAPTFNYGYTF. The V and J genes are TRBV4-3 and TRBJ1-2, with TRBD1 matching over 7 bases. The V gene end was trimmed by 1 base and the J gene end by 1 base; junction bases not matched to a gene: 15. Germline V gene data show CDR1 as LGHNA and CDR2 as YSLEER. There are 19 residues in the CDR3.

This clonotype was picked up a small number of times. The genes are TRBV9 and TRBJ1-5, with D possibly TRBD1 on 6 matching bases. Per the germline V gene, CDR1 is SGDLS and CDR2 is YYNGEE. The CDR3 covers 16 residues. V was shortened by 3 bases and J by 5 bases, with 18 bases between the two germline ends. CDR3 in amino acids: CASSASSGARYQPQHF. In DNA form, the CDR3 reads TGTGCCAGCAGCGCCTCATCGGGGGCAAGGTATCAGCCCCAGCATTTT.

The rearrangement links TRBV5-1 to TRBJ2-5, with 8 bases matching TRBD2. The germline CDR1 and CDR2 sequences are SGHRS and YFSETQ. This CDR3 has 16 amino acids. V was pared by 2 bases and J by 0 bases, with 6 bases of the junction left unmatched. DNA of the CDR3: TGCGCCAGCAGCTTTGCGGGGGGAACGTACCAAGAGACCCAGTACTTC. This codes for CASSFAGGTYQETQYF.

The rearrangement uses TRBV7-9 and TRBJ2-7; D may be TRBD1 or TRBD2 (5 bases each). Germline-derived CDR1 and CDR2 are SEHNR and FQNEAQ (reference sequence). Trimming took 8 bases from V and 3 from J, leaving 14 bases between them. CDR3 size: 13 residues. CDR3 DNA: TGTGCCAGCGGGGGTTCAGTGGACTACGAGCAGTACTTC. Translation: CASGGSVDYEQYF.

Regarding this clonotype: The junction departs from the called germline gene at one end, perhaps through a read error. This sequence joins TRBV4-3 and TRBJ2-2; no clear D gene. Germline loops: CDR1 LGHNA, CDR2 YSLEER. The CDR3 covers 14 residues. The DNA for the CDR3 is TGCGTCAGCAGCCAAGATATGAACACCGGGGAGCTGTTTTTT. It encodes CVSSQDMNTGELFF.